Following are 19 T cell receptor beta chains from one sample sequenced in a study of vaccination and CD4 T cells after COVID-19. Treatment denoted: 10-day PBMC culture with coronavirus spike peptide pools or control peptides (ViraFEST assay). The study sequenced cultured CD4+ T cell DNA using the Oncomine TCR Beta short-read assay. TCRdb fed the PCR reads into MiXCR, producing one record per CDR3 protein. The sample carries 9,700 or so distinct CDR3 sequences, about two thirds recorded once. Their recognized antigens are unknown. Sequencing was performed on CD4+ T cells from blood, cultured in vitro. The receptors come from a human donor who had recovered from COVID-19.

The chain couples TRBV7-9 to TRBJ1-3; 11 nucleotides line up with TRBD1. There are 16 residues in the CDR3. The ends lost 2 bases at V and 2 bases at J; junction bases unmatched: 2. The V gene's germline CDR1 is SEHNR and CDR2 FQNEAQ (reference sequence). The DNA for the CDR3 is TGTGCCAGCAGCTTACGGGACAGGGGGACTGGAAACACCATATATTTT. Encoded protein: CASSLRDRGTGNTIYF.

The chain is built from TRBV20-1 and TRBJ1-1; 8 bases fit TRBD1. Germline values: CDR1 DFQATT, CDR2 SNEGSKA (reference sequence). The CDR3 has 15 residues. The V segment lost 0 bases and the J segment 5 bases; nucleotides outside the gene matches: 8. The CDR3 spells CSARDRVTGGTEAFF. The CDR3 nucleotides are TGCAGTGCTAGAGATCGAGTAACAGGGGGGACTGAAGCTTTCTTT.

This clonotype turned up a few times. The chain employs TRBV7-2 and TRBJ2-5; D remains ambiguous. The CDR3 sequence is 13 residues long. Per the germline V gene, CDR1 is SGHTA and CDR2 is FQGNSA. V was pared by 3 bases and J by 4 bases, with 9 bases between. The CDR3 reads CASSFGPTETQYF. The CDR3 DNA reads TGTGCCAGCAGCTTCGGTCCGACAGAGACCCAGTACTTC. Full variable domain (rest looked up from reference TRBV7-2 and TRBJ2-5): GAGVSQSPSNKVTEKGKDVELRCDPISGHTALYWYRQSLGQGLEFLIYFQGNSAPDKSGLPSDRFSAERTGGSVSTLTIQRTQQEDSAVYLCASSFGPTETQYFGPGTRLLVL.

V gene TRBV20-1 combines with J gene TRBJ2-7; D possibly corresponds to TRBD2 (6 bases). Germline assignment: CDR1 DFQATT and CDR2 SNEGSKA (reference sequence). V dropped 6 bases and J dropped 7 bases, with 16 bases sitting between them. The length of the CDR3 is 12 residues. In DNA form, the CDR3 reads TGCAGTGCCCGAACGGGGGTCGGAGAGCAGTACTTC. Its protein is CSARTGVGEQYF.

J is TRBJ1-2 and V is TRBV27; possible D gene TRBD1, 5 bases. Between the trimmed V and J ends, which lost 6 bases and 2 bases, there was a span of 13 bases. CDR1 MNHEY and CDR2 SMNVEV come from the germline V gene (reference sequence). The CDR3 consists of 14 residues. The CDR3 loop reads CASRDSGGNYGYTF. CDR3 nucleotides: TGTGCCAGCAGGGACTCGGGGGGAAACTATGGCTACACCTTC.

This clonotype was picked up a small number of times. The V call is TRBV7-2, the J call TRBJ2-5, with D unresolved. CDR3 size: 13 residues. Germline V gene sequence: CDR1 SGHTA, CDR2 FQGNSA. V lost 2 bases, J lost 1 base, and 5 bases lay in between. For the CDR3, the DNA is TGTGCCAGCAGCTTACAAACCCAAGAGACCCAGTACTTC. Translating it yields CASSLQTQETQYF.

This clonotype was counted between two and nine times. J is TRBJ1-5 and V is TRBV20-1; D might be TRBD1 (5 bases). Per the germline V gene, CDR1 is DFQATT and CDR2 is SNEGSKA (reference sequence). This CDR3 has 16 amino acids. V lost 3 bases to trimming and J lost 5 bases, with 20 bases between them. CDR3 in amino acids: CSASGGGLQSYQPQHF. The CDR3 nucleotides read TGCAGTGCTAGTGGCGGGGGACTACAAAGCTATCAGCCCCAGCATTTT.

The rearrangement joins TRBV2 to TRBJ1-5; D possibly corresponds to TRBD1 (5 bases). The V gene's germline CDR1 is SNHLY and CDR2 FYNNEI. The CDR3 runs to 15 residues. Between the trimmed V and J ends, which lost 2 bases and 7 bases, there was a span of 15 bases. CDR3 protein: CASSESKGVGQPQHF. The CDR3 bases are TGTGCCAGCAGTGAAAGTAAAGGGGTTGGACAGCCCCAGCATTTT.

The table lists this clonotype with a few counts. In nucleotides, the CDR3 is TGTGCCAGCAGCGTACAGGGTCTCGCTGAAGCTTTCTTT. It specifies CASSVQGLAEAFF. The rearrangement joins TRBV7-9 to TRBJ1-1, with D maybe TRBD1 (6 bases). Germline values: CDR1 SEHNR, CDR2 FQNEAQ (reference sequence). V lost 5 bases and J 6 bases, leaving 13 bases between the germline ends. The length of the CDR3 is 13 residues.

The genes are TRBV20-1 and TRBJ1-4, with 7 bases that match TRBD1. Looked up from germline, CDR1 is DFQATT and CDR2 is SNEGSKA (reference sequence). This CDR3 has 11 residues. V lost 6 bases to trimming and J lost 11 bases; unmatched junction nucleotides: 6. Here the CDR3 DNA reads TGCAGTGCCCAGGGGGGGGGGAAACTGTTTTTT. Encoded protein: CSAQGGGKLFF.

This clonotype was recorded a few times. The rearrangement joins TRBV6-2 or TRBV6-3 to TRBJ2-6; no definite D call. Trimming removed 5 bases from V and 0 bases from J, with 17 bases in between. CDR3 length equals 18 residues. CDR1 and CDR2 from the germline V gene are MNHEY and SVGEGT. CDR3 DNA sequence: TGTGCCAGCAGTCCCCAGTACGGCCCCCACTCTGGGGCCAACGTCCTGACTTTC. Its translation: CASSPQYGPHSGANVLTF.

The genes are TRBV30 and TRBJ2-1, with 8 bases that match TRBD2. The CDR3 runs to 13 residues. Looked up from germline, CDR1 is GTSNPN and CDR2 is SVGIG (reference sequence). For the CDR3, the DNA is TGTGTGGCCCGGCGGGGGGCCCGGAATGAGCAGTTCTTC. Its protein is CVARRGARNEQFF.

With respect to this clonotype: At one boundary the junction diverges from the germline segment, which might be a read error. The CDR3 protein is CASSSLGLVETQYF. The CDR3 DNA is TGTGCTAGCAGCTCACTGGGGCTAGTTGAGACCCAGTACTTC. The rearrangement joins TRBV7-7 to TRBJ2-5; possible D gene TRBD1, 5 bases. This CDR3 region has 14 residues. CDR1 and CDR2 from the germline V gene are SSHAT and FNYEAQ (reference sequence).

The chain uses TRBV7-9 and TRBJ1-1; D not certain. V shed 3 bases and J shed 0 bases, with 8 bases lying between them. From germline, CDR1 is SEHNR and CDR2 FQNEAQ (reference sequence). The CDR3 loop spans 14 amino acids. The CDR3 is CASSFQTVNTEAFF. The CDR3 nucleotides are TGTGCCAGCAGCTTTCAGACGGTGAACACTGAAGCTTTCTTT.

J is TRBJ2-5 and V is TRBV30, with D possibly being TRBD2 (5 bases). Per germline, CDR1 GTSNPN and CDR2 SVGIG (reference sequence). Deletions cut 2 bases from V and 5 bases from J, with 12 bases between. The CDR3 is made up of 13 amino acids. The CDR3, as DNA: TGTGCCTGGAGTAGCGGTTGGGAGGAGACCCAGTACTTC. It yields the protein CAWSSGWEETQYF.

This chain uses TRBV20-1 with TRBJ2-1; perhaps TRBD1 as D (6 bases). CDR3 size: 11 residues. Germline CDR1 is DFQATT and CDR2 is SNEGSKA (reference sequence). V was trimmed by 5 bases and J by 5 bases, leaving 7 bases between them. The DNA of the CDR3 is TGCAGTGCTGGGACAAACAATGAGCAGTTCTTC. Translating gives CSAGTNNEQFF.

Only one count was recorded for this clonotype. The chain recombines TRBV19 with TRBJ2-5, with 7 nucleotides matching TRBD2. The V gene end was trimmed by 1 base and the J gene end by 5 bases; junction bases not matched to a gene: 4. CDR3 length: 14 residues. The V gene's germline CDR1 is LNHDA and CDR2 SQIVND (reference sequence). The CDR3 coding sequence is TGTGCCAGTAGTATAGCGGTGGGGGGGGAGACCCAGTACTTC. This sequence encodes CASSIAVGGETQYF.

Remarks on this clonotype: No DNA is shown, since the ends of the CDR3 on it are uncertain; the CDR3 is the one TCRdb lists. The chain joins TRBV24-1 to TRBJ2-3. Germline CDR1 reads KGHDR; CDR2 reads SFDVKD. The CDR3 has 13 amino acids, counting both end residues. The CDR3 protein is CATSVPDRDTQYF.

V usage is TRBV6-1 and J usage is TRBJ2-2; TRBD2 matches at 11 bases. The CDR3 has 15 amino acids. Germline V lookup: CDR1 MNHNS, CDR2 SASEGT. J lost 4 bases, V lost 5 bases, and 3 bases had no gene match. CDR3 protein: CASSLLAGGTGELFF. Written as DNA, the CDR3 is TGTGCCAGCAGTCTCCTAGCGGGAGGCACCGGGGAGCTGTTTTTT.